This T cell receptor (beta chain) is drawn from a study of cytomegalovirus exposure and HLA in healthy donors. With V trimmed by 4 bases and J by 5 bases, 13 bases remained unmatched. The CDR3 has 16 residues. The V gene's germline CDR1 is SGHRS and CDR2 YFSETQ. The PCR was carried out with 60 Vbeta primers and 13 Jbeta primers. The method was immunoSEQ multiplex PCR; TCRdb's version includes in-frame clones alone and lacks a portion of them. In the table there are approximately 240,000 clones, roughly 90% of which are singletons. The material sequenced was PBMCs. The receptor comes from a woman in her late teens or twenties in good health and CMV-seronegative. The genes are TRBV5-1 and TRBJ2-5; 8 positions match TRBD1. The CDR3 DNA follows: TGCGCCAGCAGCGGAGCGTCTACAGGGGGGAGGGAGACCCAGTACTTC. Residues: CASSGASTGGRETQYF. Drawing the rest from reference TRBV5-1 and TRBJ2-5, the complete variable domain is KAGVTQTPRYLIKTRGQQVTLSCSPISGHRSVSWYQQTPGQGLQFLFEYFSETQRNKGNFPGRFSGRQFSNSRSEMNVSTLELGDSALYLCASSGASTGGRETQYFGPGTRLLVL.